The clone carrying this T cell receptor beta chain was observed a handful of times. V dropped 2 bases and J dropped 8 bases, with 15 bases sitting between them. Germline V gene sequence: CDR1 SGHTA, CDR2 FQGNSA. The CDR3 runs to 15 residues. TCRbeta library preparation incorporated unique molecular identifiers. One entry per CDR3 protein results from TCRdb running MiXCR on the PCR reads. Altogether approximately 190,000 distinct CDR3 sequences are present, 5.5% to 7% being singletons, with the ten largest covering under 6%. This record belongs to a study of T-cell reconstitution after alpha-beta-depleted transplantation in children.

This chain links TRBV7-2 with TRBJ1-4, with D hard to call. The source is a girl under three years old with combined immunodeficiency, due to receive a stem cell transplant. The sample in question was PBMCs, obtained before TCRalphabeta/CD19-depleted stem cell transplant. CDR3 in DNA: TGTGCCAGCAGCTTATTGGGATTTTATCGGGAAAAACTGTTTTTT. Protein: CASSLLGFYREKLFF.